This T cell receptor (beta chain) appears in the sequencing data of a study of blood T cell repertoires in COVID-19. On the study more broadly: The samples span acute and convalescent COVID-19 from the United States, Italy and Spain.

Original processing notes: From reference gene primer amplification, estimates of nucleated cell counts were derived. Clones were read by immunoSEQ multiplex PCR, and TCRdb kept only the in-frame ones, dropping some. V and J calls plus clone size are reproduced from that table; the DNA served to infer D and trimming. The sample has 200,000 to 250,000 clones; roughly 90% are singletons. The CDR3 loop spans 15 amino acids. Trimming took 4 bases from V and 7 from J; bases not matched to a gene: 11. CDR1 SGDLS and CDR2 YYNGEE come from the germline V gene. Material: peripheral blood. The TCR sequence derives from a woman aged 40 to 55 with acute or convalescent COVID-19. The V call is TRBV9, the J call TRBJ1-2, with 9 nucleotides matching TRBD1. CDR3 region: CASSPGDREVVGYTF. The CDR3 DNA is TGTGCCAGCAGCCCCGGGGACAGGGAGGTGGTTGGCTACACCTTC.